The 27 T cell receptor beta chains given below trace back to one sample, sequenced in a study of cytomegalovirus exposure and HLA in healthy donors. The PCR ran on 60 Vbeta and 13 Jbeta primers. Measured with immunoSEQ multiplex PCR; TCRdb has only the in-frame clones, and not every one. The data show 180,000 or so clones, roughly 74% seen once. Sequencing was done on a sample of PBMCs. The source of these receptors is a female donor in good health and CMV-seronegative.

This chain connects TRBV6-6 to TRBJ2-7; no firm D call. Germline V gene data show CDR1 as MNHNY and CDR2 as SVGAGI (reference sequence). The length of the CDR3 is 14 residues. The V and J ends lost 0 bases and 2 bases respectively, with 8 bases between them. This CDR3 reads CASSYSGETYEQYF. The DNA for the CDR3 is TGTGCCAGCAGTTACTCAGGAGAAACCTACGAGCAGTACTTC.

The chain has TRBV6-5 and TRBJ1-2; TRBD1 agrees at 9 bases. Trimming at V came to 2 bases and at J to 7 bases, leaving 8 bases not matched to a gene. CDR1 MNHEY and CDR2 SVGAGI come from the germline V gene. CDR3 length: 15 residues. The CDR3 coding sequence is TGTGCCAGCAGTTACGCCGGACAGGGGAGAGGTGGCTACACCTTC. It specifies CASSYAGQGRGGYTF.

The chain joins TRBV6-1 to TRBJ2-5, with D unclear. This CDR3 contains 14 residues. Trimming pared 0 bases from V and 1 base from J, leaving 6 bases between. CDR1 and CDR2 from the germline V gene are MNHNS and SASEGT. The CDR3 is CASSEAEIQETQYF. CDR3 in DNA: TGTGCCAGCAGTGAAGCAGAGATCCAAGAGACCCAGTACTTC.

DNA of the CDR3: TGTGCCTGGAGTAGCTGGGGGGGGAATTCACCTGAAGCTTTCTTT. The encoded protein is CAWSSWGGNSPEAFF. The chain carries TRBV30 and TRBJ1-1, with D perhaps matching TRBD1 (5 bases). The CDR3 totals 15 residues. Deletions cut 2 bases from V and 6 bases from J, with 19 bases between. From germline, CDR1 is GTSNPN and CDR2 SVGIG (reference sequence).

Regarding this clone: Other DNA variants within this sample encode the same CDR3. The V gene is TRBV2, the J gene TRBJ2-1; D might be TRBD1 (6 bases). Germline V gene lookup returns CDR1 SNHLY and CDR2 FYNNEI. V lost 6 bases and J lost 0, with 24 bases in between. CDR3 length equals 19 residues. This chain's CDR3 is CASRGPGQGTQGSYNEQFF. DNA of the CDR3: TGTGCCAGCAGGGGGCCGGGACAAGGGACCCAAGGCTCCTACAATGAGCAGTTCTTC. Combining the CDR3 with reference TRBV2 and TRBJ2-1 gives the whole variable domain EPEVTQTPSHQVTQMGQEVILRCVPISNHLYFYWYRQILGQKVEFLVSFYNNEISEKSEIFDDQFSVERPDGSNFTLKIRSTKLEDSAMYFCASRGPGQGTQGSYNEQFFGPGTRLTVL.

The chain employs TRBV28 and TRBJ2-7; 7 bases fit TRBD2. The CDR3 is made up of 12 amino acids. The V segment lost 3 bases and the J segment 6 bases; nucleotides outside the gene matches: 2. Germline CDR1 and CDR2: MDHEN and SYDVKM. The CDR3 sequence: CASSLGGSEQYF. DNA of the CDR3: TGTGCCAGCAGTTTGGGCGGGAGCGAGCAGTACTTC. Using reference TRBV28 and TRBJ2-7 for the parts outside the CDR3, the full variable domain is DVKVTQSSRYLVKRTGEKVFLECVQDMDHENMFWYRQDPGLGLRLIYFSYDVKMKEKGDIPEGYSVSREKKERFSLILESASTNQTSMYLCASSLGGSEQYFGPGTRLTVT.

The genes are TRBV11-2 and TRBJ2-7, with D hard to call. Trimming took off 1 base at V and 2 bases at J, with 6 bases between the two ends. The CDR3 has 13 amino acids. In germline, CDR1 is SGHAT, CDR2 FQNNGV. In DNA, the CDR3 is TGTGCCAGCAGCTTAGGGCCTCCCTACGAGCAGTACTTC. It translates to CASSLGPPYEQYF. Drawing the rest from reference TRBV11-2 and TRBJ2-7, the complete variable domain is EAGVAQSPRYKIIEKRQSVAFWCNPISGHATLYWYQQILGQGPKLLIQFQNNGVVDDSQLPKDRFSAERLKGVDSTLKIQPAKLEDSAVYLCASSLGPPYEQYFGPGTRLTVT.

The chain combines TRBV7-2 with TRBJ2-7, with 7 bases lining up with TRBD2. CDR1 and CDR2 (germline): SGHTA, FQGNSA. V dropped 2 bases and J dropped 0; count of bases not matched to a gene: 4. The CDR3 is made up of 15 amino acids. CDR3 coding DNA: TGTGCCAGCAGCTTAATCTGGGACTACTCCTACGAGCAGTACTTC. Its translation is CASSLIWDYSYEQYF.

J is TRBJ2-1 and V is TRBV28, with TRBD2 matching 9 bases. CDR3 size: 14 residues. Germline assignment: CDR1 MDHEN and CDR2 SYDVKM. J lost 9 bases, V lost 2 bases, and 5 bases had no gene match. For the CDR3, the DNA is TGTGCCAGCAGTTTACTAGCGGGAAGGGGTGAGCAGTTCTTC. Residues: CASSLLAGRGEQFF.

The chain employs TRBV5-1 and TRBJ2-5; D gene unclear. Deletions cut 1 base from V and 1 base from J, with 8 bases between. From germline, CDR1 is SGHRS and CDR2 YFSETQ. This CDR3 has 14 residues. DNA for the CDR3: TGCGCCAGCAGCTTGTCGCAGGTCCAAGAGACCCAGTACTTC. Translating gives CASSLSQVQETQYF.

This clone was found once. J is TRBJ1-3 and V is TRBV19; 9 positions match TRBD1. The J segment lost 0 bases and the V segment lost 5 bases, leaving 2 bases of the junction unmatched. The germline V gene has CDR1 LNHDA and CDR2 SQIVND (reference sequence). The CDR3 is made up of 15 amino acids. The CDR3 DNA is TGTGCCAGTAGTGCGGGACAGGGCTCTGGAAACACCATATATTTT. It encodes CASSAGQGSGNTIYF.

The rearrangement joins TRBV7-8 to TRBJ2-5; 7 positions match TRBD1. The end of the DNA fits TRBJ2-7 better, so the J call may be wrong. Germline-derived CDR1 and CDR2 are SGHVS and FQNEAQ. This CDR3 has 12 residues. For the CDR3, the DNA is TGTGCCAGCACCCAGGGGGTTGCCGAGCAGTACTTC. It yields the protein CASTQGVAEQYF.

The chain couples TRBV21-1 to TRBJ2-1; the tabulated D call, TRBD2, remains unverified against the DNA. TRBV21-1 is a documented pseudogene. The CDR3 extends over 19 amino acids. The DNA for the CDR3 is TGTGCCAGCAGCAAAGTCTCTCCTCTAGCGGGAGTAGGTTTGGGGGAGCAGTTCTTC. It yields the protein CASSKVSPLAGVGLGEQFF.

The V and J genes are TRBV9 and TRBJ2-3; 9 bases line up with TRBD2. In germline, CDR1 is SGDLS, CDR2 YYNGEE. V was clipped by 0 bases and J by 2 bases; unmatched bases: 7. CDR3 size: 17 residues. CDR3 sequence reads: CASSVAPSGAYTDTQYF. The DNA for the CDR3 is TGTGCCAGCAGCGTAGCGCCTAGCGGGGCCTACACAGATACGCAGTATTTT.

J is TRBJ2-7 and V is TRBV14; D might be TRBD2 (6 bases). Germline CDR1 reads SGHDN; CDR2 reads FVKESK. V was clipped by 2 bases and J by 6 bases, with 17 bases between them. The CDR3 extends over 15 amino acids. This CDR3 reads CASSQISSGHAEQYF. CDR3 sequence (DNA): TGTGCCAGCAGCCAAATCAGTAGCGGCCACGCCGAGCAGTACTTC.

This clone was seen a handful of times. This sequence joins TRBV10-3 and TRBJ2-7; 11 bases match TRBD1. The germline V gene has CDR1 ENHRY and CDR2 SYGVKD. The CDR3 is 16 amino acids. The V gene end was trimmed by 0 bases and the J gene end by 5 bases; junction bases not matched to a gene: 6. The CDR3 loop reads CAISESLGQGANEQYF. The CDR3, as DNA: TGTGCCATCAGTGAGTCCCTTGGACAGGGGGCGAACGAGCAGTACTTC.

This chain connects TRBV28 to TRBJ2-2, with D maybe TRBD1 (7 bases). Germline V gives CDR1 MDHEN, CDR2 SYDVKM. With 6 bases removed from V and 1 base from J, the gap between germline ends came to 12 bases. This CDR3 has 15 residues. In DNA, the CDR3 is TGTGCCAGCAGATCAGGGGGGATGAACACCGGGGAGCTGTTTTTT. Its protein product is CASRSGGMNTGELFF.

In this sample, this clone turned up once. The chain couples TRBV6-5 to TRBJ2-5; 7 bases match TRBD1. Near its end, the DNA agrees better with TRBJ2-7, so the J call may be wrong. The CDR3 is 14 amino acids. Germline V CDR1 and CDR2: MNHEY, SVGAGI. The CDR3 reads CASSRTGSTYEQYF. The DNA for the CDR3 is TGTGCCAGCAGCCGGACAGGTTCAACCTACGAGCAGTACTTC.

This clone has just a few counts. CDR3 sequence: CAWSQFPSGDYNEQFF. CDR3 nucleotide sequence: TGTGCCTGGAGTCAATTTCCTAGCGGGGACTACAATGAGCAGTTCTTC. The chain combines TRBV30 with TRBJ2-1, with 9 positions matching TRBD2. Trimming removed 2 bases from V and 3 bases from J; junction bases left unmatched: 8. CDR3 length: 16 amino acids. Germline loops: CDR1 GTSNPN, CDR2 SVGIG (reference sequence). The full variable domain, completed using reference TRBV30 and TRBJ2-1, is SQTIHQWPATLVQPVGSPLSLECTVEGTSNPNLYWYRQAAGRGLQLLFYSVGIGQISSEVPQNLSASRPQDRQFILSSKKLLLSDSGFYLCAWSQFPSGDYNEQFFGPGTRLTVL.

The chain's CDR3 is CASSFSASYNEQFF. The CDR3 coding sequence is TGTGCCAGCAGCTTCAGCGCCTCCTACAATGAGCAGTTCTTC. The chain couples TRBV7-9 to TRBJ2-1; no clear D gene. CDR1 is SEHNR and CDR2 is FQNEAQ in the germline V gene (reference sequence). There are 14 residues in the CDR3. Deletions cut 3 bases from V and 0 bases from J, with 6 bases between.

V usage is TRBV9 and J usage is TRBJ1-1; D is perhaps TRBD1 (5 bases). This CDR3 region has 15 residues. The germline V gene encodes CDR1 SGDLS and CDR2 YYNGEE. Trimming removed 0 bases at V and 1 base at J, with 10 bases between. CDR3 nucleotide sequence: TGTGCCAGCAGCGTAGGTCAGGGAGGGAACACTGAAGCTTTCTTT. This codes for CASSVGQGGNTEAFF.

The rearrangement links TRBV7-9 to TRBJ2-7, with D tentatively TRBD2 (6 bases). The V end lost 2 bases, the J end lost 0 bases, and 20 bases lay between the germline ends. Germline V CDR1 and CDR2: SEHNR, FQNEAQ (reference sequence). CDR3 size: 18 residues. CDR3 nucleotide sequence: TGTGCCAGCAGCTTACCAATATCCGGGACTTCCAGCTCCTACGAGCAGTACTTC. It yields the protein CASSLPISGTSSSYEQYF.

This chain joins TRBV5-6 and TRBJ1-5; D is unresolved. Germline CDR1 is SGHDT and CDR2 is YYEEEE. The ends were cut back, 4 bases at V and 6 bases at J, with 17 bases in the middle. The CDR3 runs to 15 residues. The CDR3 coding sequence is TGTGCCAGCAGCCTCGGAGGGTGGGTCGGTCAGCCCCAGCATTTT. Protein sequence: CASSLGGWVGQPQHF.

This clone was seen just once. The V gene is TRBV7-9, the J gene TRBJ2-2; D is possibly TRBD1 (6 bases). The CDR3 is 15 residues long. Trimming took off 5 bases at V and 2 bases at J, with 12 bases between the two ends. CDR1 and CDR2 (germline): SEHNR, FQNEAQ (reference sequence). The CDR3 nucleotides read TGTGCCAGCAGCGTAACGGACAGAAACACCGGGGAGCTGTTTTTT. This translates into CASSVTDRNTGELFF. Complete variable domain (other parts from reference TRBV7-9 and TRBJ2-2): DTGVSQNPRHKITKRGQNVTFRCDPISEHNRLYWYRQTLGQGPEFLTYFQNEAQLEKSRLLSDRFSAERPKGSFSTLEIQRTEQGDSAMYLCASSVTDRNTGELFFGEGSRLTVL.

V usage is TRBV6-1 and J usage is TRBJ2-7; D is possibly TRBD2 (6 bases). The germline gives CDR1 MNHNS, CDR2 SASEGT. This CDR3 has 15 residues. The germline V and J ends were trimmed by 7 bases and 1 base, with 17 bases remaining between them. CDR3 bases: TGTGCCAGCAACCCGGGACTGTTATATTCCTACGAGCAGTACTTC. This sequence encodes CASNPGLLYSYEQYF.

The V and J genes are TRBV2 and TRBJ2-3; 8 nucleotides match TRBD2. The CDR3 is 14 residues long. Germline V CDR1 and CDR2: SNHLY, FYNNEI. With 6 bases clipped from V and 4 bases from J, the junction kept 6 bases outside the gene matches. The CDR3 loop is CASREAGGADTQYF. The DNA for the CDR3 is TGTGCCAGCAGGGAGGCGGGGGGCGCAGATACGCAGTATTTT.

This clone was detected only once. The chain recombines TRBV2 with TRBJ2-1; 8 nucleotides match TRBD1. Germline CDR1 is SNHLY and CDR2 is FYNNEI. V shed 1 base, J shed 9 bases, and the junction held 5 bases outside the gene matches. This CDR3 is 14 amino acids long. The CDR3 DNA is TGTGCCAGCAGTGAAGTCAGGGGGCAGGGTGAGCAGTTCTTC. It encodes CASSEVRGQGEQFF.